The 20 T cell receptor beta chains below all came from one sample that was sequenced in a study of blood T cells in healthy people across ages. Primed by a sample-barcoded 5' primer and a J-beta primer mix, a second PCR proceeded for roughly 7 to 12 cycles. From the 5' RACE reads, TCRdb called clonotypes with MiXCR, one entry per CDR3 protein. Of about 1.4 million distinct CDR3 sequences listed, around 55% are singletons. The specimen sequenced was blood. These receptors originate from a man younger than 35 in good health.

This clonotype has a handful of counts. The V gene is TRBV2, the J gene TRBJ2-3; D not certain. V lost 6 bases to trimming and J lost 2 bases, with 12 bases between them. Germline CDR1 reads SNHLY; CDR2 reads FYNNEI. The CDR3 length is 14 residues. CDR3 region: CASSRGTATDTQYF. The CDR3 bases are TGTGCCAGCAGCCGAGGAACAGCCACAGATACGCAGTATTTT.

The chain carries TRBV3-1 and TRBJ2-1, with 9 bases identical to TRBD1. The germline gives CDR1 LGHDT, CDR2 YNNKEL (reference sequence). V gave up 1 base and J gave up 5 bases; unmatched junction bases: 9. This CDR3 spans 17 amino acids. Here the CDR3 DNA reads TGTGCCAGCAGCCAAGCAGCTGACAGGGGGAACGACAATGAGCAGTTCTTC. It specifies CASSQAADRGNDNEQFF.

This clonotype was seen once. The chain recombines TRBV7-9 with TRBJ1-2; D gene unclear. The germline CDR1 and CDR2 sequences are SEHNR and FQNEAQ (reference sequence). The CDR3 runs to 14 residues. V was trimmed by 5 bases and J by 3 bases, leaving 13 bases between them. CDR3 nucleotide sequence: TGTGCCAGCAGCCTGTCATGGGAACACTATGGCTACACCTTC. Amino acid sequence: CASSLSWEHYGYTF.

This clonotype appeared a few times. This chain connects TRBV20-1 to TRBJ2-7, with 9 bases matching TRBD1. The trim removed 2 bases at V and 2 bases at J, leaving 7 bases unmatched. The CDR3 spans 15 residues. Germline-derived CDR1 and CDR2 are DFQATT and SNEGSKA (reference sequence). The CDR3 sequence is CSARPPGQGPYEQYF. DNA of the CDR3: TGCAGTGCTAGACCACCGGGACAGGGACCCTACGAGCAGTACTTC.

The chain links TRBV18 to TRBJ2-5; D remains unclear. Per the germline V gene, CDR1 is KGHSH and CDR2 is LQKENI. V lost 6 bases and J lost 0, with 11 bases in between. This CDR3 is built from 14 residues. CDR3 nucleotide sequence: TGTGCCAGCTCCCCCGATGAGTACCAAGAGACCCAGTACTTC. Translation: CASSPDEYQETQYF.

The chain uses TRBV6-5 and TRBJ2-4; D possibly corresponds to TRBD1 (6 bases). The better agreement between TRBJ2-7 and the DNA end casts doubt on the J call. The V gene's germline CDR1 is MNHEY and CDR2 SVGAGI. This CDR3 region has 13 residues. CDR3 loop: CASSPTGFHEQYF. For the CDR3, the DNA is TGTGCCAGCAGTCCAACAGGGTTTCACGAGCAGTACTTC.

V is TRBV7-6 and J is TRBJ2-7, with 7 bases matching TRBD1. CDR1 is SGHVS and CDR2 is FNYEAQ in the germline V gene. V dropped 0 bases and J dropped 0; count of bases not matched to a gene: 5. This CDR3 contains 16 residues. The CDR3 region is CASSLAPGTVSYEQYF. The CDR3 coding sequence is TGTGCCAGCAGCTTAGCCCCCGGGACAGTCTCCTACGAGCAGTACTTC.

V and J are TRBV7-9 and TRBJ1-5; 7 bases agree with TRBD1. The CDR3 runs to 15 residues. From germline, CDR1 is SEHNR and CDR2 FQNEAQ (reference sequence). V gave up 4 bases and J gave up 5 bases; unmatched junction bases: 8. As DNA, the CDR3 is TGTGCCAGCAGCTCCGACAGGGAGGGACATCAGCCCCAGCATTTT. This encodes CASSSDREGHQPQHF.

The sample holds a few counts of this clonotype. The V and J genes are TRBV7-8 and TRBJ2-3, with a weak D call TRBD2 (5 bases). This CDR3 has 14 residues. V gave up 0 bases and J gave up 5 bases, with 9 bases separating them. The V gene's germline CDR1 is SGHVS and CDR2 FQNEAQ. CDR3 loop: CASSLALAKDTQYF. The CDR3 nucleotides read TGTGCCAGCAGCTTAGCGCTAGCCAAAGATACGCAGTATTTT.

Concerning this clonotype itself: An end of the junction differs from the germline gene, which may be a read error. This chain connects TRBV7-9 to TRBJ2-7, with a tentative D call TRBD1 (6 bases). Germline V CDR1 and CDR2: SEHNR, FQNEAQ (reference sequence). The CDR3 contains 13 residues. The chain's CDR3 is CASSFQDSYEQDF. The CDR3 bases are TGTGCCAGCAGCTTCCAGGACAGCTACGAGCAGGACTTC.

The chain combines TRBV3-1 with TRBJ1-1; a possible D gene is TRBD1 (6 bases). Germline V gene sequence: CDR1 LGHDT, CDR2 YNNKEL (reference sequence). With 4 bases removed from V and 7 bases from J, the gap between germline ends came to 10 bases. The length of the CDR3 is 12 residues. This chain's CDR3 is CASSPPDSEAFF. The DNA for the CDR3 is TGTGCCAGCAGCCCACCGGACAGTGAAGCTTTCTTT.

The chain employs TRBV27 and TRBJ2-3, with D tentatively TRBD2 (5 bases). The CDR3 is 17 residues long. Per germline, CDR1 MNHEY and CDR2 SMNVEV (reference sequence). V dropped 6 bases and J dropped 2 bases, with 21 bases sitting between them. The CDR3 is CASSPISGALNTDTQYF. The CDR3 DNA is TGTGCCAGCAGCCCCATAAGCGGTGCACTTAACACAGATACGCAGTATTTT.

V is TRBV10-3 and J is TRBJ2-7; 9 bases line up with TRBD1. The last part of the DNA fits TRBJ2-5 better; the J call may be wrong. Germline V gives CDR1 ENHRY, CDR2 SYGVKD. CDR3 size: 13 residues. CDR3 loop: CATRQGEQETQYF. For the CDR3, the DNA is TGTGCCACTAGACAGGGGGAACAAGAGACCCAGTACTTC.

The genes are TRBV9 and TRBJ1-1; D gene uncertain. Germline V gene sequence: CDR1 SGDLS, CDR2 YYNGEE. V dropped 1 base and J dropped 1 base, with 8 bases sitting between them. There are 14 residues in the CDR3. CDR3 region: CASSVTAGNTEAFF. CDR3 DNA sequence: TGTGCCAGCAGCGTAACAGCAGGGAACACTGAAGCTTTCTTT.

The rearrangement uses TRBV12-3 or TRBV12-4 and TRBJ1-5; D remains unclear. The germline V and J ends were trimmed by 0 bases and 6 bases, with 6 bases remaining between them. The CDR3 spans 13 residues. The CDR3 bases are TGTGCCAGCAGTTTAGCCCAGAGTCAGCCCCAGCATTTT. Amino acid sequence: CASSLAQSQPQHF.

The chain combines TRBV2 with TRBJ2-5; 10 bases fit TRBD1. The DNA end is more similar to TRBJ2-7, so the J call may be wrong. Germline V gives CDR1 SNHLY, CDR2 FYNNEI. The CDR3 totals 15 residues. The CDR3 region has the DNA TGTGCCAGCAGAGGGACAGGGGCTGTCGGGTACGAGCAGTACTTC. Amino acid sequence: CASRGTGAVGYEQYF.

The table lists this clonotype with a few counts. The chain uses TRBV20-1 and TRBJ1-2, with D possibly TRBD1 on 6 matching bases. The CDR3 runs to 14 residues. Trimming removed 8 bases from V and 2 bases from J, with 18 bases in between. CDR1 is DFQATT, CDR2 SNEGSKA, per germline (reference sequence). CDR3 sequence reads: CSPKTKGGNYGYTF. The CDR3 DNA reads as TGCAGTCCCAAAACGAAAGGGGGGAACTATGGCTACACCTTC.

The J gene is TRBJ2-3, the V gene TRBV4-2; 7 bases match TRBD2. CDR1 LGHNA and CDR2 YNFKEQ come from the germline V gene. V dropped 0 bases and J dropped 1; count of bases not matched to a gene: 10. The CDR3 runs to 18 residues. The CDR3 sequence: CASSQDGGGGTCTDTQYF. CDR3 coding DNA: TGTGCCAGCAGCCAAGACGGCGGGGGAGGGACTTGCACAGATACGCAGTATTTT.

The chain employs TRBV5-6 and TRBJ2-7; D is unclear. The CDR3 consists of 13 residues. Germline V gene sequence: CDR1 SGHDT, CDR2 YYEEEE. V shed 2 bases and J shed 4 bases, with 10 bases lying between them. CDR3 in DNA: TGTGCCAGCAGCTTTCTCGACAATTACGAGCAGTACTTC. Its translation: CASSFLDNYEQYF.

This clonotype was counted a few times. This chain connects TRBV29-1 to TRBJ1-2; D unresolved. The CDR3 consists of 14 residues. Germline CDR1 reads SQVTM; CDR2 reads ANQGSEA. Between the trimmed V and J ends, which lost 2 bases and 0 bases, there was a span of 10 bases. The CDR3 reads CSVERQPSNYGYTF. DNA for the CDR3: TGCAGCGTTGAAAGGCAGCCCTCTAACTATGGCTACACCTTC.